This T cell receptor beta chain was recovered during a study of cytomegalovirus exposure and HLA in healthy donors. General observations from the study: It was reported in a later analysis that an Asian-associated ancestry cluster showed fewer N-insertions than the approximately 700-donor mean. Based on reports, TCR beta sequences accurately predicted HLA-A and HLA-B alleles for most subjects. Exclusion applied to some V segments, including TRBV6-2 and TRBV6-3, as they were indistinguishable. Apart from CMV serostatus, no immune exposure information was available.

This clone was seen once. Its antigen is currently unknown. Vbeta (60) and Jbeta (13) primers were used in the PCR. Some clones are missing from TCRdb's copy, which holds only in-frame ones; the method was immunoSEQ multiplex PCR. The data show around 33,000 clones, with 76% seen just once and around 8.2% held by the top ten. This CDR3 has 14 amino acids. In germline, CDR1 is MGHDK, CDR2 SYGVNS. Unmatched junction bases numbered 6, after V lost 8 bases and J lost 0 bases. This chain connects TRBV25-1 to TRBJ1-1, with 7 positions matching TRBD1. Sequenced material: PBMCs. The receptor's source is a woman in her thirties in good health and CMV-seropositive. CDR3 DNA: TGTGCCAGCTGGGACAGTTACATGAACACTGAAGCTTTCTTT. Translated, it gives CASWDSYMNTEAFF.